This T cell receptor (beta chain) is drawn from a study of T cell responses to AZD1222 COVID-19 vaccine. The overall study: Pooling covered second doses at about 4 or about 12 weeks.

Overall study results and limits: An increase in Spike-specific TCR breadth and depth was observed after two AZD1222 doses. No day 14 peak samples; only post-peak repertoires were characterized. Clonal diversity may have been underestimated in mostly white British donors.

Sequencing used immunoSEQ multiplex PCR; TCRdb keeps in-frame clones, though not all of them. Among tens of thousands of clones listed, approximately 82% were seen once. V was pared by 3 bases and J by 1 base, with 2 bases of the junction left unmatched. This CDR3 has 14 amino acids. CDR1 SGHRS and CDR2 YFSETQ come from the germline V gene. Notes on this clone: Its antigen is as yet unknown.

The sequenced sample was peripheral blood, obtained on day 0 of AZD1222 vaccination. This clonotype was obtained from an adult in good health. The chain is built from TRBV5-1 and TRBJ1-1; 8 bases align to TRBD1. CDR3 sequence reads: CASSSGQGNTEAFF. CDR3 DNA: TGCGCCAGCAGCTCAGGACAGGGGAACACTGAAGCTTTCTTT.